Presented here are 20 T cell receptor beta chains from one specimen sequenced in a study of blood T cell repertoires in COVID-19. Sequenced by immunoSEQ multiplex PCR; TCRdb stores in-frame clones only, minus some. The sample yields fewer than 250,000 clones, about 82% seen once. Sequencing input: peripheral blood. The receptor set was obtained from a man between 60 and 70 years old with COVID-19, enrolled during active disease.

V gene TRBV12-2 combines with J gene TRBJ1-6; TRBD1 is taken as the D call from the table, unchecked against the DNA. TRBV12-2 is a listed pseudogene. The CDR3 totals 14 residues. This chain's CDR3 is CASLGTGANSPLHF. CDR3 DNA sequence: TGTGCAAGTCTCGGGACAGGGGCTAATTCACCCCTCCACTTT.

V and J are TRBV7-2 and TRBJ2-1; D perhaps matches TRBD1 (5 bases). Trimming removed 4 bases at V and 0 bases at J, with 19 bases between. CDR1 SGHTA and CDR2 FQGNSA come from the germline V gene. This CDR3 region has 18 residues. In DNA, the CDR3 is TGTGCCAGCAGCTCAAAACAGGCGGCCCCAAGCTCCTACAATGAGCAGTTCTTC. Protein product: CASSSKQAAPSSYNEQFF.

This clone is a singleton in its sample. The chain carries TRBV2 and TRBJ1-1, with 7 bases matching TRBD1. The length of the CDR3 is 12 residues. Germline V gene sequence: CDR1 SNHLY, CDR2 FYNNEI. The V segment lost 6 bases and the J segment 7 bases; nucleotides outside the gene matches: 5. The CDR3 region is CASSRDSDEAFF. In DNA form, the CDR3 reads TGTGCCAGCAGCCGGGACAGCGATGAAGCTTTCTTT.

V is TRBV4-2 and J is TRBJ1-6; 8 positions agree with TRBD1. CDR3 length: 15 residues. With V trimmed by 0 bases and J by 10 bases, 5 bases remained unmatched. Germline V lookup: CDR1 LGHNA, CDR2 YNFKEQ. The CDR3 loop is CASSQENRGNSPLHF. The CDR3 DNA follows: TGTGCCAGCAGCCAAGAAAACAGGGGGAACTCACCCCTCCACTTT.

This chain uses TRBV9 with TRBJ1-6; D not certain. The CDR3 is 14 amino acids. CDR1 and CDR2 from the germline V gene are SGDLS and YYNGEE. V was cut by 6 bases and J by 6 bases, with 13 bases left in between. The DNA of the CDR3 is TGTGCCAGCAACCGAGAGGCTGGTAATTCACCCCTCCACTTT. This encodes CASNREAGNSPLHF.

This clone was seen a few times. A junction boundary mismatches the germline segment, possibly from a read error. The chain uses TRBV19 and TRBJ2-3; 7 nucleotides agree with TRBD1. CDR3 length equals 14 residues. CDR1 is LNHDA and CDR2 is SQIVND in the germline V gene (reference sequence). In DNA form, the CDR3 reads TGTGCCAGTAGTTTAGACAGGGTTGGGGATACGCAGTATTTT. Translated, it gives CASSLDRVGDTQYF.

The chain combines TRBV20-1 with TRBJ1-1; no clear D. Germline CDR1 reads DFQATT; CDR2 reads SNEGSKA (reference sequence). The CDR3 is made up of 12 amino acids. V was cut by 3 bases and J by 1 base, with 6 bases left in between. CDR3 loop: CSASQANTEAFF. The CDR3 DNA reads TGCAGTGCTAGTCAAGCGAACACTGAAGCTTTCTTT.

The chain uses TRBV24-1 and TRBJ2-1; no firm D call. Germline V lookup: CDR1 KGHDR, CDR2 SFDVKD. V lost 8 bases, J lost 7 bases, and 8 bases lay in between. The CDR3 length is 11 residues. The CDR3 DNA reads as TGTGCCACCAAGAGAGCGAATGAGCAGTTCTTC. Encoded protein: CATKRANEQFF.

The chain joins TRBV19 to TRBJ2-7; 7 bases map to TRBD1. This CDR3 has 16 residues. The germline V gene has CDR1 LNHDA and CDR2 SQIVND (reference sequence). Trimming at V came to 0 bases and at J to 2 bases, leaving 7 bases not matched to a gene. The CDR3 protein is CASSIDHSGTAYEQYF. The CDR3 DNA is TGTGCCAGTAGTATAGACCATTCCGGGACAGCCTACGAGCAGTACTTC.

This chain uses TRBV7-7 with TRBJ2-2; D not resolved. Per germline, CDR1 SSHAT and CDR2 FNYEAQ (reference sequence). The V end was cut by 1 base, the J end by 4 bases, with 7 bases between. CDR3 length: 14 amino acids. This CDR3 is CASSLGQATGELFF. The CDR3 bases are TGTGCCAGCAGCTTAGGGCAGGCCACCGGGGAGCTGTTTTTT.

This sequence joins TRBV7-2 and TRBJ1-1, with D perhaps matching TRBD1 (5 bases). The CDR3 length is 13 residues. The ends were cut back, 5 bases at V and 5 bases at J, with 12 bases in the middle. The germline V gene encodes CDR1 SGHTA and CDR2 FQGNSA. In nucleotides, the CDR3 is TGTGCCAGCAGCGGTGGACCAGGGACTGAAGCTTTCTTT. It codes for CASSGGPGTEAFF.

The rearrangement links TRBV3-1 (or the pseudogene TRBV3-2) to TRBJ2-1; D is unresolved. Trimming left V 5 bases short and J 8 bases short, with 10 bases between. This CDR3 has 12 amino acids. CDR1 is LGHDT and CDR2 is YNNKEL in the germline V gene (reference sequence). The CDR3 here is CASSTLGYEQFF. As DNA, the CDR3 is TGTGCCAGCAGCACCCTTGGCTATGAGCAGTTCTTC.

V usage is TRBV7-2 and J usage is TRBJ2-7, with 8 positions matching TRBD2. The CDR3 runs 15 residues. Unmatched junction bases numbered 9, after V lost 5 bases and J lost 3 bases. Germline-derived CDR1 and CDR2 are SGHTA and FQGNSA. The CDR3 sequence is CASSPLWAGGYEQYF. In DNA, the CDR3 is TGTGCCAGCAGCCCCCTCTGGGCGGGAGGCTACGAGCAGTACTTC.

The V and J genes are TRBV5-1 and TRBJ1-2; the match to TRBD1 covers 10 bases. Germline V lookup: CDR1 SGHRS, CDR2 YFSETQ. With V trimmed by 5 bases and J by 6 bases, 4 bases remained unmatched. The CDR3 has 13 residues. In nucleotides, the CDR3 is TGCGCCAGCAGGCCCGGGACAGGGGATGGCTACACCTTC. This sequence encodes CASRPGTGDGYTF. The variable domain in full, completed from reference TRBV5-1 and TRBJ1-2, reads KAGVTQTPRYLIKTRGQQVTLSCSPISGHRSVSWYQQTPGQGLQFLFEYFSETQRNKGNFPGRFSGRQFSNSRSEMNVSTLELGDSALYLCASRPGTGDGYTFGSGTRLTVV.

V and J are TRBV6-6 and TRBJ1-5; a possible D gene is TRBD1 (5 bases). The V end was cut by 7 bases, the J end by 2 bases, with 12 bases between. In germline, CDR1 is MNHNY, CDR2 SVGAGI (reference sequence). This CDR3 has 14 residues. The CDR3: CASNQGLGNQPQHF. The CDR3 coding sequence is TGTGCCAGCAATCAGGGTTTGGGCAATCAGCCCCAGCATTTT.

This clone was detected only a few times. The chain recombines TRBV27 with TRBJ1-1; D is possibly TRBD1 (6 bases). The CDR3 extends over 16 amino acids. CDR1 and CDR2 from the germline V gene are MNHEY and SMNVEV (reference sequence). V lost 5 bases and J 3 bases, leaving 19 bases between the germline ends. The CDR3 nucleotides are TGTGCCAGCAGTCACGCCCCGGGGGGGGCCTACACTGAAGCTTTCTTT. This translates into CASSHAPGGAYTEAFF.

CDR3 sequence reads: CASSLYPRGGSETQYF. In DNA form, the CDR3 reads TGTGCCAGCAGCTTATATCCACGGGGAGGGAGTGAGACCCAGTACTTC. The chain employs TRBV5-8 and TRBJ2-5; 7 bases are shared with TRBD2. The ends lost 2 bases at V and 5 bases at J; junction bases unmatched: 12. This CDR3 has 16 amino acids. The germline V gene encodes CDR1 SGHTS and CDR2 YDEGEE.

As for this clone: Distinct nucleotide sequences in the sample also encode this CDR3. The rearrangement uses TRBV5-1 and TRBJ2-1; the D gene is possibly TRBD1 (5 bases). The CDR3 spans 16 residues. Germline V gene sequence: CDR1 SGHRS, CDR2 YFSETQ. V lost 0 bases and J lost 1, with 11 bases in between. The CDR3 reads CASSLEGVSSYNEQFF. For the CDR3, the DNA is TGCGCCAGCAGCTTGGAAGGGGTATCGTCCTACAATGAGCAGTTCTTC.

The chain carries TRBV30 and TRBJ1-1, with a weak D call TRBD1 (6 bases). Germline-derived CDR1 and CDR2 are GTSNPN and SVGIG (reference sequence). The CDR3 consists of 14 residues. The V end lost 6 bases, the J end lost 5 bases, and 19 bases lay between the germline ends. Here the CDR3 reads CACVRYRAGTEAFF. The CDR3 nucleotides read TGTGCCTGCGTACGATACAGGGCGGGTACTGAAGCTTTCTTT.

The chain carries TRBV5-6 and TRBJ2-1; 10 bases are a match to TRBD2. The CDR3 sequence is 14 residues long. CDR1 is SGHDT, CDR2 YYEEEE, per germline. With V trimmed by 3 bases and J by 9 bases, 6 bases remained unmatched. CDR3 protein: CASSSGLARSEQFF. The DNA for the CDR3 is TGTGCCAGCAGCTCGGGACTAGCGCGGTCTGAGCAGTTCTTC.